The 25 T cell receptor beta chains reported below all come from one sample, sequenced in a study of blood T cell repertoires in COVID-19. TCRdb's table, derived via immunoSEQ multiplex PCR, lists solely in-frame clones and lacks some. The sample has about 200,000 clones, 65% to 90% seen once; the top ten hold around 4.5%. Sequenced input: PBMCs or T cells enriched from blood (not recorded which). All receptors derive from a woman under 40 who had been exposed to COVID-19.

CDR3 loop: CASSLQGLLTGELFF. The CDR3 coding sequence is TGTGCCAGCAGTTTACAGGGGCTTTTAACCGGGGAGCTGTTTTTT. The chain links TRBV27 to TRBJ2-2, with D maybe TRBD1 (6 bases). This CDR3 comprises 15 residues. The V gene's germline CDR1 is MNHEY and CDR2 SMNVEV (reference sequence). Trimming removed 2 bases at V and 5 bases at J, with 12 bases between.

The chain uses TRBV7-3 and TRBJ2-3, with 7 bases matching TRBD2. V trimming: 4 bases; J trimming: 4 bases; junction bases outside the gene matches: 5. Germline loops: CDR1 SGHTA, CDR2 FQGTGA. The CDR3 is 14 amino acids. In DNA form, the CDR3 reads TGTGCCAGCAGCTCGACTAGCCTCTCAGATACGCAGTATTTT. It yields the protein CASSSTSLSDTQYF.

The J gene is TRBJ2-7, the V gene TRBV10-3; D perhaps matches TRBD1 (5 bases). The germline V and J ends were trimmed by 5 bases and 1 base, with 12 bases remaining between them. This CDR3 region has 14 residues. Germline V CDR1 and CDR2: ENHRY, SYGVKD. The CDR3 DNA reads TGTGCCATCAGTTCTAAGACAGAATCCTACGAGCAGTACTTC. This encodes CAISSKTESYEQYF.

This clone was detected only a few times. The rearrangement joins TRBV2 to TRBJ1-5; the match to TRBD1 covers 8 bases. The J segment lost 1 base and the V segment lost 4 bases, leaving 3 bases of the junction unmatched. Per the germline V gene, CDR1 is SNHLY and CDR2 is FYNNEI. This CDR3 has 15 residues. CDR3 residues: CASSGGTGSNQPQHF. The CDR3 DNA sequence: TGTGCCAGCAGTGGAGGGACAGGCAGCAATCAGCCCCAGCATTTT.

Remarks on this clone: One end of the junction varies from germline; a read error may be responsible. V usage is TRBV3-1 (or the pseudogene TRBV3-2) and J usage is TRBJ2-3; 8 positions agree with TRBD2. Per the germline V gene, CDR1 is LGHDT and CDR2 is YNNKEL (reference sequence). The CDR3 extends over 14 amino acids. DNA for the CDR3: TGTGCCAGCAGCCAAGATTCACAGGGCCGCGGGGGGAATTTT. This codes for CASSQDSQGRGGNF.

The chain uses TRBV5-5 and TRBJ2-1; D gene ambiguous. Trimming pared 0 bases from V and 1 base from J, leaving 17 bases between. This CDR3 is 18 amino acids long. CDR1 SGHKS and CDR2 YYEKEE come from the germline V gene (reference sequence). The CDR3 DNA reads TGTGCCAGCAGCTTGGCCCCTTTCAAATCACTGTCCTACAATGAGCAGTTCTTC. As protein: CASSLAPFKSLSYNEQFF.

The gene calls are TRBV5-1 and TRBJ1-3, with 7 bases fitting TRBD1. Unmatched junction bases numbered 9, after V lost 2 bases and J lost 4 bases. The CDR3 totals 16 residues. Per the germline V gene, CDR1 is SGHRS and CDR2 is YFSETQ. The CDR3 spells CASSFRTGLEGNTIYF. CDR3 DNA: TGCGCCAGCAGCTTCAGGACAGGCCTCGAGGGAAACACCATATATTTT.

The chain recombines TRBV5-6 with TRBJ1-4; D ambiguous. Looked up from germline, CDR1 is SGHDT and CDR2 is YYEEEE. The CDR3 has 16 amino acids. Trimming stripped 1 base from V and 7 bases from J, with 17 bases between. CDR3 amino acids: CASSLMMLERVEKLFF. CDR3 nucleotide sequence: TGTGCCAGCAGCTTGATGATGCTAGAACGGGTTGAAAAACTGTTTTTT.

The rearrangement uses TRBV28 and TRBJ1-1, with 9 bases fitting TRBD1. Trimming at V came to 4 bases and at J to 1 base, leaving 1 base not matched to a gene. CDR3 length: 14 residues. From germline, CDR1 is MDHEN and CDR2 SYDVKM. The CDR3 loop reads CASSSGQGNTEAFF. For the CDR3, the DNA is TGTGCCAGCAGTTCGGGACAGGGGAACACTGAAGCTTTCTTT.

The chain carries TRBV7-9 and TRBJ1-4, with a tentative D call TRBD1 (6 bases). V was trimmed by 5 bases and J by 4 bases, leaving 11 bases between them. Per germline, CDR1 SEHNR and CDR2 FQNEAQ (reference sequence). There are 14 residues in the CDR3. The CDR3 DNA reads as TGTGCCAGCAGCAAGGACAGTCTTAATGAAAAACTGTTTTTT. The encoded protein is CASSKDSLNEKLFF.

The chain joins TRBV9 to TRBJ1-2, with 9 bases matching TRBD1. Germline values: CDR1 SGDLS, CDR2 YYNGEE. J lost 5 bases, V lost 5 bases, and 4 bases had no gene match. The CDR3 consists of 13 residues. The CDR3 region is CASRAGQGYGYTF. CDR3 DNA sequence: TGTGCCAGCAGAGCCGGACAGGGGTATGGCTACACCTTC.

V and J are TRBV12-3 or TRBV12-4 and TRBJ2-1, with a weak D call TRBD2 (5 bases). This CDR3 contains 13 residues. The germline V and J ends were trimmed by 6 bases and 5 bases, with 11 bases remaining between them. This CDR3 is CASRPSWNNEQFF. Written as DNA, the CDR3 is TGTGCCAGCAGACCTAGCTGGAACAATGAGCAGTTCTTC.

The chain joins TRBV14 to TRBJ2-2; 7 nucleotides line up with TRBD1. V dropped 5 bases and J dropped 0; count of bases not matched to a gene: 6. This CDR3 spans 16 amino acids. CDR1 SGHDN and CDR2 FVKESK come from the germline V gene. The CDR3 DNA follows: TGTGCCAGCAGCACCCCGGGACAGCCGAACACCGGGGAGCTGTTTTTT. This encodes CASSTPGQPNTGELFF.

The V gene is TRBV2, the J gene TRBJ2-2; 8 bases are a match to TRBD2. Trimming at V came to 1 base and at J to 1 base, leaving 8 bases not matched to a gene. CDR1 SNHLY and CDR2 FYNNEI come from the germline V gene. This CDR3 has 18 residues. The CDR3, as DNA: TGTGCCAGCAGTGAAGTGATTAGTAGCGGGGTGAACACCGGGGAGCTGTTTTTT. Residues: CASSEVISSGVNTGELFF.

J is TRBJ2-3 and V is TRBV25-1; 10 bases map to TRBD1. This CDR3 spans 15 amino acids. With 4 bases clipped from V and 7 bases from J, the junction kept 8 bases outside the gene matches. CDR1 and CDR2 from the germline V gene are MGHDK and SYGVNS. The CDR3 DNA sequence: TGTGCCAGCAGTGTTTCGGGACAGGGGATTCATACGCAGTATTTT. This codes for CASSVSGQGIHTQYF. The full variable domain, rest sourced from reference TRBV25-1 and TRBJ2-3, is EADIYQTPRYLVIGTGKKITLECSQTMGHDKMYWYQQDPGMELHLIHYSYGVNSTEKGDLSSESTVSRIRTEHFPLTLESARPSHTSQYLCASSVSGQGIHTQYFGPGTRLTVL.

The rearrangement links TRBV5-1 to TRBJ1-2; weak D call: TRBD1 (5 bases). This CDR3 comprises 14 residues. With 4 bases removed from V and 6 bases from J, the gap between germline ends came to 16 bases. Germline values: CDR1 SGHRS, CDR2 YFSETQ. In DNA form, the CDR3 reads TGCGCCAGCAGCCCCACTGCGACAGTGGATGGCTACACCTTC. It encodes CASSPTATVDGYTF.

The gene calls are TRBV29-1 and TRBJ1-2, with TRBD1 matching over 7 bases. The germline V gene has CDR1 SQVTM and CDR2 ANQGSEA. The CDR3 extends over 12 amino acids. Germline trimming cut 6 bases from V and 8 bases from J; bases unmatched to any gene: 9. In DNA, the CDR3 is TGCAGCGTCGCAACAGGGGCGTGGGGCTACACCTTC. It yields the protein CSVATGAWGYTF. The entire variable domain, with the rest obtained from reference TRBV29-1 and TRBJ1-2, is as follows: SAVISQKPSRDICQRGTSLTIQCQVDSQVTMMFWYRQQPGQSLTLIATANQGSEATYESGFVIDKFPISRPNLTFSTLTVSNMSPEDSSIYLCSVATGAWGYTFGSGTRLTVV.

The chain links TRBV10-2 to TRBJ1-2; TRBD1 might be the D (6 bases). Trimming cost V 6 bases and J 1 base, with 12 bases left between them. Germline V CDR1 and CDR2: WSHSY, SAAADI. The CDR3 contains 14 residues. The CDR3 DNA follows: TGCGCCAGCAGCCGGGACATAATTAACTATGGCTACACCTTC. The encoded protein is CASSRDIINYGYTF.

This CDR3 is CASSDRLAKNIQYF. The CDR3 DNA sequence: TGTGCCAGCTCGGACAGGCTAGCCAAAAACATTCAGTACTTC. The rearrangement links TRBV3-1 (or the pseudogene TRBV3-2) to TRBJ2-4; 7 nucleotides match TRBD1. The germline V gene encodes CDR1 LGHDT and CDR2 YNNKEL (reference sequence). The CDR3 runs 14 residues. V was clipped by 8 bases and J by 0 bases; unmatched bases: 4.

The chain uses TRBV2 and TRBJ1-2; tentatively, D is TRBD1 (6 bases). Germline V lookup: CDR1 SNHLY, CDR2 FYNNEI. V dropped 7 bases and J dropped 3 bases, with 15 bases sitting between them. The CDR3 has 14 residues. CDR3 in DNA: TGTGCCAGCAATTACAGGGATCTGGACTATGGCTACACCTTC. This translates into CASNYRDLDYGYTF.

The chain links TRBV19 to TRBJ1-4; TRBD1 might be the D (5 bases). Per the germline V gene, CDR1 is LNHDA and CDR2 is SQIVND (reference sequence). The CDR3 runs to 13 residues. V lost 3 bases to trimming and J lost 10 bases, with 12 bases between them. The CDR3 reads CASSIPGIGKLFF. The CDR3 region has the DNA TGTGCCAGTAGTATCCCAGGGATTGGAAAACTGTTTTTT.

The V gene is TRBV27, the J gene TRBJ2-7; 12 nucleotides line up with TRBD1. The V gene's germline CDR1 is MNHEY and CDR2 SMNVEV (reference sequence). The CDR3 loop spans 15 amino acids. J gave up 2 bases and V 5 bases, and 4 bases lay outside the gene matches. CDR3: CASSPGTGGPYEQYF. As DNA, the CDR3 is TGTGCCAGCAGTCCAGGGACAGGGGGCCCCTACGAGCAGTACTTC.

The chain joins TRBV6-5 to TRBJ2-2, with TRBD2 as a possible D gene (6 bases). The CDR3 runs to 15 residues. V was clipped by 6 bases and J by 0 bases, with 11 bases between them. Germline CDR1 is MNHEY and CDR2 is SVGAGI. As DNA, the CDR3 is TGTGCCAGCAGCGCGGGACTCCCGAACACCGGGGAGCTGTTTTTT. The encoded protein is CASSAGLPNTGELFF.

This CDR3 reads CASTTPREAFF. In DNA form, the CDR3 reads TGTGCCAGCACCACACCTCGTGAAGCTTTCTTT. The chain joins TRBV28 to TRBJ1-1, with no clear D. Per the germline V gene, CDR1 is MDHEN and CDR2 is SYDVKM. CDR3 length: 11 residues. V shed 7 bases and J shed 7 bases, with 10 bases lying between them.

The gene calls are TRBV19 and TRBJ2-1; D possibly corresponds to TRBD1 (7 bases). The CDR3 extends over 16 amino acids. CDR1 and CDR2 (germline): LNHDA, SQIVND (reference sequence). Deletions cut 3 bases from V and 3 bases from J, with 15 bases between. This CDR3 is CASSIKSGGFYNEQFF. The CDR3 nucleotides read TGTGCCAGTAGTATCAAGTCAGGGGGGTTCTACAATGAGCAGTTCTTC.